The clone carrying this T cell receptor beta chain was recorded only once. The repertoire was sequenced with immunoSEQ multiplex PCR; TCRdb's copy has only in-frame clones and lacks some. This sample has over 150,000 clones; approximately 80% occur once, and the top ten carry approximately 8%. Between the trimmed V and J ends, which lost 2 bases and 6 bases, there was a span of 13 bases. The CDR3 is 13 amino acids. From germline, CDR1 is GTSNPN and CDR2 SVGIG (reference sequence). The data belong to a study of blood T cell repertoires in COVID-19. At the level of the study: PBMCs, B-cell-depleted T cells, or T cells provided the cDNA or gDNA that made up the material.

The sample taken for sequencing was peripheral blood. This TCR came from a man between 60 and 75 years old with acute or convalescent COVID-19. The J gene is TRBJ1-2, the V gene TRBV30; no definite D call. The CDR3 DNA is TGTGCCTGGAGTTACAGCCCACTGGATGGCTACACCTTC. It specifies CAWSYSPLDGYTF.